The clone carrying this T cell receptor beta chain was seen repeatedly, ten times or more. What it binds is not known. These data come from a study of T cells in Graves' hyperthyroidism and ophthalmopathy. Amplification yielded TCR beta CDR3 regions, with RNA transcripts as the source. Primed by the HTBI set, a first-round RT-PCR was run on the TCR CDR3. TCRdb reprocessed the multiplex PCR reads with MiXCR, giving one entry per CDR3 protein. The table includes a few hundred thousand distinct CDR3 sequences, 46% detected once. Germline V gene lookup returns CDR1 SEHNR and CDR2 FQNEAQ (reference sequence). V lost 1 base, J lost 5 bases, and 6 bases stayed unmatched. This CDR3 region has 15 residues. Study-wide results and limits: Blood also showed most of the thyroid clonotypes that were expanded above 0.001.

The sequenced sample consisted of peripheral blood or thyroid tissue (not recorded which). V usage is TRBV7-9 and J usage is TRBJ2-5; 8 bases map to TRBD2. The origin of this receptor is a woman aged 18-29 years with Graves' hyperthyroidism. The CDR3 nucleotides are TGTGCCAGCAGCTTAGGAGCGGGAGAGGTGGAGACCCAGTACTTC. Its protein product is CASSLGAGEVETQYF.